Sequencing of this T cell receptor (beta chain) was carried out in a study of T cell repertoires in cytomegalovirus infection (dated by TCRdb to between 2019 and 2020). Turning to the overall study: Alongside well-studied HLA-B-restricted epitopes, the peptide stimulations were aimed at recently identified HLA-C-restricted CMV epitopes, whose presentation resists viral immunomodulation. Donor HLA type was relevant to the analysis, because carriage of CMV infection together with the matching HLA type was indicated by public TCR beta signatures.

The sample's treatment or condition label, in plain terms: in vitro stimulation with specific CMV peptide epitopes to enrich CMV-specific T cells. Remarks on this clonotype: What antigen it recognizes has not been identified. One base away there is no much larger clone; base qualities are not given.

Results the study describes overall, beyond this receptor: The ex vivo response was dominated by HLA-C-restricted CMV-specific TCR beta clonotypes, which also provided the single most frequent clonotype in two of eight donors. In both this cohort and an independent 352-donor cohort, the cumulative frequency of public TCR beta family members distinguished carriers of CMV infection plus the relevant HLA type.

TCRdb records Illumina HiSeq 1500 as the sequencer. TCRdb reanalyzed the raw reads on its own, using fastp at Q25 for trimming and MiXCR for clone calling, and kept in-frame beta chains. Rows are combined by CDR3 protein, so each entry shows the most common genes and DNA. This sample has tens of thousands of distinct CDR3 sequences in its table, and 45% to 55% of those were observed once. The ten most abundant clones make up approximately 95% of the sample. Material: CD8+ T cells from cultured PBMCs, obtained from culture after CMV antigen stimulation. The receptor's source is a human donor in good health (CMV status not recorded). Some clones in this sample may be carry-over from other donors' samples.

Here is the DNA: TGTGCCAGCAGCCAATCGAGTCAGCTAGAGACCCAGTACTTC. It codes for CASSQSSQLETQYF. This chain joins TRBV16 to TRBJ2-5; no D segment can be confidently identified. V lost 0 bases and J lost 4 bases; the stretch between them is 9 bases long. The CDR3 runs 14 amino acids, cysteine and phenylalanine included. The read is trimmed to its CDR3 DNA, 42 bases read in frame from base 1. CDR1 is given as KGHSY and CDR2 as FQNENV, both from the germline V gene.